This entry is about one T cell receptor beta chain. PCR employed 60 Vbeta and 13 Jbeta primers. TCRdb keeps only in-frame clones here, not all; method: immunoSEQ multiplex PCR. Among about 180,000 clones, just over 75% were seen once, and the ten largest hold around 3.5%. The sample is drawn from a study of cytomegalovirus exposure and HLA in healthy donors. Losses at the gene ends were 6 bases for V and 7 bases for J; bases not matched to a gene: 15. Germline V gives CDR1 MNHEY, CDR2 SMNVEV (reference sequence). The CDR3 extends over 16 amino acids. J is TRBJ2-1 and V is TRBV27; 7 nucleotides agree with TRBD2. Sample: PBMCs. This TCR derives from a woman in her fifties or sixties in good health and CMV-seropositive. Written as DNA, the CDR3 is TGTGCCAGCAGCCCCCGCGGGAGAGCGGCGGGTAATGAGCAGTTCTTC. It specifies CASSPRGRAAGNEQFF.